Described below is a single T cell receptor beta chain sequence and its context. Method: immunoSEQ multiplex PCR; TCRdb's copy keeps in-frame clones and lacks some. This sample carries 70,000 or so clones, roughly 91% of them seen once, and the ten largest clones take around 19%. The sample belongs to a study of control samples from healthy donors and cancer patients. The length of the CDR3 is 17 residues. V trimming: 1 base; J trimming: 4 bases; junction bases outside the gene matches: 9. The germline gives CDR1 SEHNR, CDR2 FQNEAQ (reference sequence). Sequenced input: PBMCs. The sequence was obtained from a man in his 60s with lung cancer. V is TRBV7-9 and J is TRBJ2-1; 8 nucleotides line up with TRBD2. CDR3 region: CASSLEGASGLYNEQFF. The CDR3 region has the DNA TGTGCCAGCAGCTTAGAAGGGGCTAGCGGGCTATACAATGAGCAGTTCTTC.